This entry features one TCR beta chain sequence. The CDR3 extends over 19 amino acids. The germline CDR1 and CDR2 sequences are SNHLY and FYNNEI. V trimming: 3 bases; J trimming: 0 bases; junction bases outside the gene matches: 12. These data are taken from a study of shared T cell receptors in the human thymus. Only in-frame clones appear in the TCRdb table, and some are missing; sequencing was by immunoSEQ multiplex PCR. This sample has roughly 560,000 clones, with around 78% found just once. These data were also reused for a study on human thymus T cells. As that report states: Resections that were taken during corrective heart surgery supplied the thymus tissue. Related research found strongly overlapping thymic repertoires in unrelated individuals.

The gene calls are TRBV2 and TRBJ2-1; the match to TRBD1 covers 9 bases. Sequences were obtained from thymocytes. The receptor was derived from a boy under two years old with a congenital heart defect. In DNA, the CDR3 is TGTGCCAGCAGTGAGGAGGGACAGGGTAAGGTAATCTCCTACAATGAGCAGTTCTTC. Translating it yields CASSEEGQGKVISYNEQFF.